A selection of T cell receptor beta chains follows, all from one sample in a study of cytomegalovirus exposure and HLA in healthy donors. Here immunoSEQ multiplex PCR was the method, and the copy in TCRdb shows in-frame clones only, minus some. The profile covers approximately 85,000 clones, with about 80% appearing a single time and about 34% taken by the ten largest. Sequencing input: PBMCs. The source of these receptors is a man in his fifties in good health and CMV-seropositive. Each CDR3 is given with its conserved first and last residue. Each record gives: V gene, CDR3 protein.

v_gene: TRBV5-4
CDR3aa: CASSLGGGEQYF

v_gene: TRBV7-2
CDR3aa: CASSLVRSSGNTIYF

v_gene: TRBV6-1
CDR3aa: CASSEAGSAYGYTF

v_gene: TRBV7-3
CDR3aa: CASSEGTNRGVGETQYF

v_gene: TRBV7-2
CDR3aa: CASSSVARSTGELFF

v_gene: TRBV7-9
CDR3aa: CASSPNMDTGELFF

v_gene: TRBV19
CDR3aa: CASSSRVTETQYF

v_gene: TRBV7-9
CDR3aa: CASSLHTSGTEQFF

v_gene: TRBV2
CDR3aa: CASREELAGRETQYF

v_gene: TRBV6-6
CDR3aa: CASSYSGDRGQGYTF

v_gene: TRBV7-3
CDR3aa: CASSLTGQGPYNEQFF

v_gene: TRBV19
CDR3aa: CASSPTGSNQPQHF

v_gene: TRBV28
CDR3aa: CASSFYASVGDGYTF

v_gene: TRBV2
CDR3aa: CASSDGEPPSLRQPLGYTF

v_gene: TRBV4-3
CDR3aa: CASSQDGGSGYEQYF

v_gene: TRBV14
CDR3aa: CASSQVSTSVDTQYF

v_gene: TRBV14
CDR3aa: CASSQDGLVNREQFF

v_gene: TRBV30
CDR3aa: CAWSVPGIFQPQHF

v_gene: TRBV5-1
CDR3aa: CASSLAQGKNEQFF

v_gene: TRBV5-8
CDR3aa: CASSSLDGGLGYTF

v_gene: TRBV7-8
CDR3aa: CASSLWTSGRVDTQYF

v_gene: TRBV2
CDR3aa: CASSSDPTYNEQFF

v_gene: TRBV7-9
CDR3aa: CASSALYAAFF

v_gene: TRBV7-2
CDR3aa: CASSLAGGTWETQYF

v_gene: TRBV5-4
CDR3aa: CASSPGGVYGYTF

v_gene: TRBV2
CDR3aa: CASSEAHNYGYTF